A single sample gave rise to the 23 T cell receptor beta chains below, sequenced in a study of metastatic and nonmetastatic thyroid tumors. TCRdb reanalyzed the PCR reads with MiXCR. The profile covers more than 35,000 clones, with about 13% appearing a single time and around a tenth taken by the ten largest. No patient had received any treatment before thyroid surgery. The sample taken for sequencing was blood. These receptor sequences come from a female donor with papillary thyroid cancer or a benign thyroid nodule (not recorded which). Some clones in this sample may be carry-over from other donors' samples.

DNA of the CDR3: TGTGCCAGCAGCTTAAGAGGGGTCGACTCTGGGGCCAACTTCCCGACTTTC. It specifies CASSLRGVDSGANFPTF. This chain links TRBV11-2 with TRBJ2-6; D may correspond to TRBD1 or TRBD2 (5 bases each). The CDR3 sequence is 17 residues long. Germline CDR1 is SGHAT and CDR2 is FQNNGV. Trimming took off 2 bases at V and 18 bases at J, with 29 bases between the two ends.

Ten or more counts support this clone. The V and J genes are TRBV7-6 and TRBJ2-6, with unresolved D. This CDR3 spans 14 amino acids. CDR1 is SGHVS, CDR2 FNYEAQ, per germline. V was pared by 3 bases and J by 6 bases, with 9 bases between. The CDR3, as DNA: TGTGCCAGCAGCTTCCCCACTCCGGCCAACGTCCTGACTTTC. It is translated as CASSFPTPANVLTF.

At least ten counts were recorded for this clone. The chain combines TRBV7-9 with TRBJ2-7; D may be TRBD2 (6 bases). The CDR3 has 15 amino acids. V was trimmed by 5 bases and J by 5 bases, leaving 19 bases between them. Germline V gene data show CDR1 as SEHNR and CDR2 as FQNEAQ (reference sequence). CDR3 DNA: TGTGCCAGCAGCCGGGGGACCTCGCCCGGAGACGAGCAGTACTTC. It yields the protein CASSRGTSPGDEQYF. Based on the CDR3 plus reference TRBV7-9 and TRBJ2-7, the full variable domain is DTGVSQNPRHKITKRGQNVTFRCDPISEHNRLYWYRQTLGQGPEFLTYFQNEAQLEKSRLLSDRFSAERPKGSFSTLEIQRTEQGDSAMYLCASSRGTSPGDEQYFGPGTRLTVT.

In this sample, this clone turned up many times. The CDR3 is CASSPGQMSSYEQYF. The CDR3 nucleotides read TGTGCCAGCAGCCCGGGACAGATGAGCTCCTACGAGCAGTACTTC. The rearrangement uses TRBV13 and TRBJ2-7, with TRBD1 matching 7 bases. This CDR3 has 15 amino acids. Looked up from germline, CDR1 is PRHDT and CDR2 is FYEKMQ (reference sequence). The junction had 7 bases not matched to a gene; V was cut back by 5 bases and J by 0 bases.

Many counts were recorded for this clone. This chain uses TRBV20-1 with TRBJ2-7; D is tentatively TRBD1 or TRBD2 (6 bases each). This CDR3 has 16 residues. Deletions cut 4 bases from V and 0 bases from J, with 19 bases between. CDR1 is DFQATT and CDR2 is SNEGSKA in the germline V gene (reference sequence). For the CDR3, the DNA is TGCAGTGCTAATGTCCAGGGTCGGGGGCTCTCCTACGAGCAGTACTTC. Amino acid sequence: CSANVQGRGLSYEQYF.

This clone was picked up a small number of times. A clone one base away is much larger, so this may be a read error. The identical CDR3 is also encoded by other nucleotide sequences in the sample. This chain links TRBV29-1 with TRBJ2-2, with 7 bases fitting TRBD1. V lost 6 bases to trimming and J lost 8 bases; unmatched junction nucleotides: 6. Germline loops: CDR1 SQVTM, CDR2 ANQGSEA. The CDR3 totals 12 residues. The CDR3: CSVTGDGGELFF. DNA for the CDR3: TGCAGCGTAACAGGGGATGGTGGGGAGCTGTTTTTT.

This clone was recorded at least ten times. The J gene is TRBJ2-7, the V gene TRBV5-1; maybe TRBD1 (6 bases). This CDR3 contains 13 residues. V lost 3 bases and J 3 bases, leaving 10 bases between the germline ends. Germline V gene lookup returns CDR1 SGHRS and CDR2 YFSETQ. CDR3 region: CASSSRGFYEQYF. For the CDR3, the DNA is TGCGCCAGCAGCTCCAGGGGATTCTACGAGCAGTACTTC.

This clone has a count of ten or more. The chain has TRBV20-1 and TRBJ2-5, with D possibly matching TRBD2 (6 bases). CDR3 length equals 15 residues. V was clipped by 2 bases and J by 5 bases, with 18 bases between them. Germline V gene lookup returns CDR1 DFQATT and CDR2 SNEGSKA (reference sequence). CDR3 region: CSARKRAEEVETQYF. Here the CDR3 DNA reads TGCAGTGCTAGAAAGCGGGCGGAGGAGGTGGAGACCCAGTACTTC.

The CDR3 nucleotides are TGTGCCAGCAGTTTCCCGGGACAGGGGTCCCACGAGCAGTACTTC. Amino acids: CASSFPGQGSHEQYF. This rearrangement joins TRBV5-4 to TRBJ2-7; 10 bases match TRBD1. Germline CDR1 is SGHNT and CDR2 is YYREEE (reference sequence). V shed 5 bases, J shed 5 bases, and the junction held 10 bases outside the gene matches. The CDR3 is made up of 15 amino acids. Combining the CDR3 with reference TRBV5-4 and TRBJ2-7 gives the whole variable domain ETGVTQSPTHLIKTRGQQVTLRCSSQSGHNTVSWYQQALGQGPQFIFQYYREEENGRGNFPPRFSGLQFPNYSSELNVNALELDDSALYLCASSFPGQGSHEQYFGPGTRLTVT.

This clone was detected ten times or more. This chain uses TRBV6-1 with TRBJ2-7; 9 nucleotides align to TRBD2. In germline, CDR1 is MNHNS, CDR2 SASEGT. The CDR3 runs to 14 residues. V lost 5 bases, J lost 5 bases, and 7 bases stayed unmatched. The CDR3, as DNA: TGTGCCAGCAGTTTCACCGGGACTAGCAACGAGCAGTACTTC. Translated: CASSFTGTSNEQYF.

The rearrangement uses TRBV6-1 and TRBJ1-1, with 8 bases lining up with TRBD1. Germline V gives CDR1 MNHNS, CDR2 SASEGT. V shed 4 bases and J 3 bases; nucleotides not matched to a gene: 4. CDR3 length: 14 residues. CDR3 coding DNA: TGTGCCAGCAGTGCCATGACAGGGGACACTGAAGCTTTCTTT. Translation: CASSAMTGDTEAFF.

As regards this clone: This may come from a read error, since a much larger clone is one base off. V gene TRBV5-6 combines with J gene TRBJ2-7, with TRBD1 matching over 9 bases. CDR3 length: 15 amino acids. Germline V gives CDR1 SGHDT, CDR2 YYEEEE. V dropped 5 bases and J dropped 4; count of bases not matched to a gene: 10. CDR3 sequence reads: CASSSGTGIIYEQYF. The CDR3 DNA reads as TGTGCCAGCAGTTCCGGGACAGGGATAATTTACGAGCAGTACTTC.

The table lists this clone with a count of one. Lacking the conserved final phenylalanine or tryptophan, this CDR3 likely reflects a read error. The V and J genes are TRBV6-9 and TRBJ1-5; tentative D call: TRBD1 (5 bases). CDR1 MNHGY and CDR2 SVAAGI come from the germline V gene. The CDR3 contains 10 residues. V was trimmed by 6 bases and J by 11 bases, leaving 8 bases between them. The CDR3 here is CASRYRTQHL. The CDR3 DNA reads TGTGCCAGCAGGTACAGGACCCAGCATTTA.

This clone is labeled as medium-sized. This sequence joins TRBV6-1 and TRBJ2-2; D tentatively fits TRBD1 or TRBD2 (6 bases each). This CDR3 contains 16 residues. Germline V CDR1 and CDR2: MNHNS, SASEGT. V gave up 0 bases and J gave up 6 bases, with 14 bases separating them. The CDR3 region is CASSEAVGGRAGELFF. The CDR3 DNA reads TGTGCCAGCAGTGAAGCGGTAGGGGGGCGGGCCGGGGAGCTGTTTTTT.

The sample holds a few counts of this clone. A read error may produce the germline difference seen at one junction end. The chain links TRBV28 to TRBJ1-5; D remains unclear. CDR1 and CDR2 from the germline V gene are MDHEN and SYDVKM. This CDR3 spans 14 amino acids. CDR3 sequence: CASSLGDGNQRQHF. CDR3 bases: TGTGCCAGCAGTTTAGGGGATGGGAATCAGCGCCAGCATTTT.

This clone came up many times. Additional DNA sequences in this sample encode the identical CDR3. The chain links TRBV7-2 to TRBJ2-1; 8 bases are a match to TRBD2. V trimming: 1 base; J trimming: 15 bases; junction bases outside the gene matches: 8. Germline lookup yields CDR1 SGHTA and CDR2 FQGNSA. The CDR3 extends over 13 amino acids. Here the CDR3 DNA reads TGTGCCAGCAGCTTAGTCAAAGCGGGAGTGGCGTTCTTC. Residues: CASSLVKAGVAFF.

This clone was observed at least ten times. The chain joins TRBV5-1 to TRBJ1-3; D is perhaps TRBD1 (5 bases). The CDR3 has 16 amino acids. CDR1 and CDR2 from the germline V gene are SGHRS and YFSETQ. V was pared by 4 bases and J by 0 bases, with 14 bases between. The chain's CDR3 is CASSRGDRNSGNTIYF. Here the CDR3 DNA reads TGCGCCAGCAGCAGAGGAGACAGAAACTCTGGAAACACCATATATTTT.

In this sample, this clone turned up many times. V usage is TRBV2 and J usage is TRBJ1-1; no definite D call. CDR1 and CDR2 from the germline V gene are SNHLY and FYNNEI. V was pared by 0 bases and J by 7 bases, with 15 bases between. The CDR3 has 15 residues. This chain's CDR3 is CASSEAHLDGLEAFF. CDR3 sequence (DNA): TGTGCCAGCAGTGAAGCCCATTTGGATGGCCTTGAAGCTTTCTTT.

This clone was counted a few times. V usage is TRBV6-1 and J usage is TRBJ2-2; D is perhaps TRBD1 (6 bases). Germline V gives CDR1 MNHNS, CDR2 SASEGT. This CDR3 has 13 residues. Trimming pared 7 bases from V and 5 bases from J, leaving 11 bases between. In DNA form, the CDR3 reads TGTGCCAGCACCCACAGGGTAACCGGGGAGCTGTTTTTT. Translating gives CASTHRVTGELFF.

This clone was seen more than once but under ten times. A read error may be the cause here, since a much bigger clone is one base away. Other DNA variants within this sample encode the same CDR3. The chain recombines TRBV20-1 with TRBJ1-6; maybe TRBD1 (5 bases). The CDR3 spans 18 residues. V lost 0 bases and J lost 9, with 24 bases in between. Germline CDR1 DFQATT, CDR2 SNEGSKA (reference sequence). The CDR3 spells CSARDQLGRVQGGSPLHF. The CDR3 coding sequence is TGCAGTGCTAGAGATCAGCTAGGCCGGGTCCAGGGCGGTTCACCCCTCCACTTT.

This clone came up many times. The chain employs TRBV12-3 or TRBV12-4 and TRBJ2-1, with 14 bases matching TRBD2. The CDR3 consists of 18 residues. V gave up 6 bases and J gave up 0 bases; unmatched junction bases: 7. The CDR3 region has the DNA TGTGCCAGCAGATCCGGGACTAGCGGGAGCAACTCCTACAATGAGCAGTTCTTC. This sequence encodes CASRSGTSGSNSYNEQFF.

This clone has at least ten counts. The DNA of the CDR3 is TGTGCCAGCACTTTTACAGGGAACGGCTACACCTTC. This gives the protein CASTFTGNGYTF. The rearrangement uses TRBV12-3 or TRBV12-4 and TRBJ1-2, with D tentatively TRBD1 (6 bases). V lost 7 bases to trimming and J lost 8 bases, with 14 bases between them. This CDR3 spans 12 amino acids.

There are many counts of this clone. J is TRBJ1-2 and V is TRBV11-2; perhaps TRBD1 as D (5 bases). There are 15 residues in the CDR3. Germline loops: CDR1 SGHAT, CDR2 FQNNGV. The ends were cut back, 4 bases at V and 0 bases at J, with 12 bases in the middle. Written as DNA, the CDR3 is TGTGCCAGCAGCTCTTTGGGGGGAGCTAACTATGGCTACACCTTC. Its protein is CASSSLGGANYGYTF. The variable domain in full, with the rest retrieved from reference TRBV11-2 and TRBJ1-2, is EAGVAQSPRYKIIEKRQSVAFWCNPISGHATLYWYQQILGQGPKLLIQFQNNGVVDDSQLPKDRFSAERLKGVDSTLKIQPAKLEDSAVYLCASSSLGGANYGYTFGSGTRLTVV.